This T cell receptor beta chain was found in a study of cytomegalovirus exposure and HLA in healthy donors. Points from the study as a whole: Reports indicated that the classifier achieved high specificity and sensitivity in diagnosing cytomegalovirus status. Most likely, a cluster of highly shared sequence variants arose as a sequencing artifact. Previous analysis showed most TCR beta V segments were productive about 87% or about 30% of the time.

In the case of this clone: What it recognizes is unknown. An end of the junction differs from the germline gene, which may be a read error.

Germline values: CDR1 SEHNR, CDR2 FQNEAQ (reference sequence). The CDR3 is 16 residues long. No CMV serostatus was recorded for this donor. With 60 Vbeta and 13 Jbeta primers, the PCR was carried out. Repertoires were generated with immunoSEQ multiplex PCR, while TCRdb's copy carries only in-frame clones and drops some. Of some 140,000 clones listed, around 80% are singletons. The TCR was taken from a man aged 30 to 45 in good health. Material: PBMCs. The rearrangement links TRBV7-9 to TRBJ2-7, with 8 bases matching TRBD2. For the CDR3, the DNA is TGTTCCAGCAGCCGGTCCCTGGCGGGAGGTTCCTACGAGCAGTACTTC. This translates into CSSSRSLAGGSYEQYF.